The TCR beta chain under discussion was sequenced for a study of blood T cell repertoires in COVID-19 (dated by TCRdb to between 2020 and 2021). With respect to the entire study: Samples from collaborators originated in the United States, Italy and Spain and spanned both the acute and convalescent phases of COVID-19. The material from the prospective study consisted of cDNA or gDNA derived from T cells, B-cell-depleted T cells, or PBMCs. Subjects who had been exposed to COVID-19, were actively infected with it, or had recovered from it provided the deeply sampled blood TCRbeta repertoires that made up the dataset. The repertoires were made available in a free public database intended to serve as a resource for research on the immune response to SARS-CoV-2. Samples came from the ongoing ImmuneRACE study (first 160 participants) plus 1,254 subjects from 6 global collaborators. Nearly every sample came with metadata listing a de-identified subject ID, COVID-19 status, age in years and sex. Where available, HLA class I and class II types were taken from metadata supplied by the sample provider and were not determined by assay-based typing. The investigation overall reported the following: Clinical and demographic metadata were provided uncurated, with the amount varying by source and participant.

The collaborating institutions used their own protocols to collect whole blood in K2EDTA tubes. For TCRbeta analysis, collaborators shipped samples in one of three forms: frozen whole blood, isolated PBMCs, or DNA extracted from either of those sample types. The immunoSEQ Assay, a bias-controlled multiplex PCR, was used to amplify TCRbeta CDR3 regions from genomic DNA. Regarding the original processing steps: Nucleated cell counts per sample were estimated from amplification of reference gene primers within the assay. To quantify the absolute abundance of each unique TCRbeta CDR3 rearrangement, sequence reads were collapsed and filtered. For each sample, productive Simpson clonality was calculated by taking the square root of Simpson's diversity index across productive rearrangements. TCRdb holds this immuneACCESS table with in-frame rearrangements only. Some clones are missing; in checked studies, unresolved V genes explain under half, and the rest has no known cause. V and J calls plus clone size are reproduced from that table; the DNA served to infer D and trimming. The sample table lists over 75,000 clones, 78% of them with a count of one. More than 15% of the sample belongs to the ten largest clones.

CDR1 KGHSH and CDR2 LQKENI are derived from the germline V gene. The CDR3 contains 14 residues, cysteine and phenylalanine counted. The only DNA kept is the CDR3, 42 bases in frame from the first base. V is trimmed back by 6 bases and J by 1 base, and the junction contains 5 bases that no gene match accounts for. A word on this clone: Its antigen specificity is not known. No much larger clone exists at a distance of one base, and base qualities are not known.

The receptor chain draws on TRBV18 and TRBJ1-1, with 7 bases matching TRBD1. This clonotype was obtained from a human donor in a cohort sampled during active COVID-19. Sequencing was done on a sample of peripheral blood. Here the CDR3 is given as CASSGTEGNTEAFF. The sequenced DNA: TGTGCCAGCTCGGGGACAGAAGGGAACACTGAAGCTTTCTTT.